A selection of T cell receptor beta chains follows, all from one sample in a study of low-dose radiotherapy and immunotherapy resistance in tumors. A single record per CDR3 protein comes from TCRdb applying MiXCR to the reads. The sample holds over 70,000 distinct CDR3 sequences, roughly 30% seen once. Sequencing was performed on PBMCs, taken before treatment. These TCRs come from a female donor with ovarian cancer. CDR3s include the opening cysteine and the closing phenylalanine or tryptophan. D genes are given only for firm matches. Rows give clone size only sometimes, using once, few, many, or a class for an expanded clone.

>many|TRBJ1-1|NA|TRBV19
CASRQGPDTEAFF
TGTGCCAGTAGGCAGGGGCCTGACACTGAAGCTTTCTTT
>NA|TRBJ2-7|NA|TRBV6-1
CASSKLPEGEQYF
TGTGCCAGCAGCAAGCTACCGGAGGGAGAGCAGTACTTC
>many|TRBJ1-1|NA|TRBV29-1
CSAENTEAFF
TGCAGCGCTGAGAACACTGAAGCTTTCTTT
>many|TRBJ1-1|NA|TRBV7-2
CASSLGGSNTEAFF
TGTGCCAGCAGCTTAGGGGGATCGAACACTGAAGCTTTCTTT
>NA|TRBJ2-2|NA|TRBV7-3
CASSPNGLEGELFF
TGTGCCAGCAGCCCGAACGGACTCGAGGGGGAGCTGTTTTTT
>many|TRBJ2-2|TRBD1|TRBV11-3
CASSLGTAGTGELFF
TGTGCCAGCAGCTTGGGGACAGCCGGCACCGGGGAGCTGTTTTTT
>many|TRBJ2-7|NA|TRBV7-9
CASSLIGRFSSYEQYF
TGTGCCAGCAGCCTTATTGGACGGTTCAGCTCCTACGAGCAGTACTTC
>once|TRBJ2-1|TRBD2|TRBV2
CASSLAVYNEQFF
TGTGCCAGCAGCCTAGCGGTTTACAATGAGCAGTTCTTC
>many|TRBJ2-5|TRBD2|TRBV5-1
CASGPRTSGGGETQYF
TGCGCCAGCGGCCCCCGGACTAGCGGGGGGGGAGAGACCCAGTACTTC
>NA|TRBJ2-1|TRBD2|TRBV20-1
CSARERRVAGVLNEQFF
TGCAGTGCTAGAGAGCGGAGGGTTGCGGGAGTTCTGAATGAGCAGTTCTTC
>NA|TRBJ2-1|TRBD1|TRBV7-7
CASSLGTGDNEQFF
TGTGCCAGCAGCTTAGGGACAGGGGACAATGAGCAGTTCTTC
>NA|TRBJ2-5|NA|TRBV12-3/TRBV12-4
CASTASRETQYF
TGTGCCTCTACGGCGTCCCGAGAGACCCAGTACTTC
>few|TRBJ1-5|NA|TRBV6-1
CASSELIQPQHF
TGTGCCAGCAGTGAGTTGATTCAGCCCCAGCATTTT
>few|TRBJ2-4|TRBD1|TRBV5-1
CASSWSGQGRSKNIQYF
TGCGCCAGCAGCTGGTCAGGACAGGGCCGGAGCAAAAACATTCAGTACTTC
>many|TRBJ2-5|NA|TRBV4-3
CASSQDHRETQYF
TGCGCCAGCAGCCAAGATCATAGGGAGACCCAGTACTTC
>NA|TRBJ2-3|NA|TRBV6-5
CASKVYRGIVTDTQYF
TGTGCCAGCAAAGTTTATCGGGGGATCGTAACAGATACGCAGTATTTT
>many|TRBJ1-5|NA|TRBV12-3/TRBV12-4
CASSPHYSNQPQHF
TGTGCCAGCAGTCCTCATTATAGCAATCAGCCCCAGCATTTT
>NA|TRBJ1-1|NA|TRBV3-1
CASSRRELQGNTEAFF
TGTGCCAGCAGCCGACGCGAGTTACAGGGGAACACTGAAGCTTTCTTT
>hyperexpanded|TRBJ1-1|NA|TRBV6-2/TRBV6-3
CASRQRPSDGLNTEAFF
TGCGCCAGCAGACAGCGGCCGTCGGACGGATTGAACACTGAAGCTTTCTTT
>NA|TRBJ2-1|NA|TRBV7-6
CASSHPTRSYNEQFF
TGTGCCAGCAGCCACCCGACTCGCTCCTACAATGAGCAGTTCTTC
>many|TRBJ1-2|NA|TRBV5-1
CASSLGGNRLNYGYTF
TGCGCCAGCAGCTTGGGTGGAAACCGTCTTAACTATGGCTACACCTTC
>NA|TRBJ2-7|TRBD1|TRBV6-1
CASSQGQGSSYEQYF
TGTGCCAGCAGCCAAGGACAGGGGAGCTCCTACGAGCAGTACTTC
>NA|TRBJ1-5|TRBD1|TRBV10-2
CASSGQGYQPQHF
TGCGCCAGCAGTGGACAGGGTTATCAGCCCCAGCATTTT
>NA|TRBJ2-1|NA|TRBV5-1
CASSLANEQFF
TGCGCCAGCAGCTTGGCAAATGAGCAGTTCTTC
>many|TRBJ2-1|NA|TRBV6-2/TRBV6-3
CASRGDLSYNEQFF
TGTGCCAGCCGAGGGGACCTCTCCTACAATGAGCAGTTCTTC
>many|TRBJ2-7|NA|TRBV14
CASSALGGGEQYF
TGTGCCAGCAGCGCGCTGGGGGGTGGGGAGCAGTACTTC
>many|TRBJ2-7|NA|TRBV3-1
CASSRTQARWGYEQYF
TGTGCCAGCAGCCGAACCCAGGCTAGGTGGGGCTACGAGCAGTACTTC
>many|TRBJ1-3|NA|TRBV2
CASSTGTRGNTIYF
TGTGCCAGCAGCACCGGGACGCGAGGAAACACCATATATTTT
>NA|TRBJ1-1|NA|TRBV5-1
CASSWTPNTEAFF
TGCGCCAGCAGCTGGACACCGAACACTGAAGCTTTCTTT
>NA|TRBJ2-1|NA|TRBV2
CASSEARPPTYNEQFF
TGTGCCAGCAGTGAGGCACGACCCCCAACCTACAATGAGCAGTTCTTC
>many|TRBJ2-7|NA|TRBV19
CASSISGTRTSEQYF
TGTGCCAGTAGTATCTCTGGGACAAGGACGTCCGAGCAGTACTTC
>NA|TRBJ2-5|TRBD2|TRBV6-5
CASRPPGGETQYF
TGTGCCAGCAGGCCGCCCGGGGGGGAGACCCAGTACTTC
>NA|TRBJ2-4|TRBD1|TRBV20-1
CSAGEGQSKNIQYF
TGCAGTGCGGGAGAGGGACAGTCCAAAAACATTCAGTACTTC
>many|TRBJ1-4|NA|TRBV5-1
CASSLAPGSEKLFF
TGCGCCAGCAGCTTGGCGCCAGGGAGCGAAAAACTGTTTTTT
>NA|TRBJ2-1|NA|TRBV19
CASSILGTKDNEQFF
TGTGCCAGTAGTATCCTCGGGACAAAAGACAATGAGCAGTTCTTC
>many|TRBJ1-1|NA|TRBV20-1
CSAIGRGNTEAFF
TGCAGTGCCATAGGGAGAGGGAACACTGAAGCTTTCTTT
>few|TRBJ2-5|NA|TRBV5-4
CASSPRTPQETQYF
TGTGCCAGCAGCCCGCGGACACCCCAAGAGACCCAGTACTTC
>many|TRBJ2-3|TRBD1|TRBV2
CASSQTGAEYTDTQYF
TGTGCCAGCAGTCAAACAGGGGCTGAATATACAGATACGCAGTATTTT
>many|TRBJ2-1|TRBD2|TRBV20-1
CSARDLAGVWIEQFF
TGCAGTGCTAGAGATCTAGCGGGGGTATGGATTGAGCAGTTCTTC
>NA|TRBJ2-1|TRBD2|TRBV6-5
CASSSAPGLAGGTRFYNEQFF
TGTGCCAGCAGTTCAGCGCCGGGACTAGCGGGAGGCACTCGATTCTACAATGAGCAGTTCTTC
>many|TRBJ1-4|NA|TRBV29-1
CSVTLQGEYDEKLFF
TGCAGCGTTACTCTCCAAGGGGAGTACGACGAAAAACTGTTTTTT
>many|TRBJ1-4|NA|TRBV20-1
CSARDGMQGRNEKLFF
TGCAGTGCTAGAGATGGGATGCAGGGAAGAAATGAAAAACTGTTTTTT
>NA|TRBJ2-3|NA|TRBV29-1
CSVGARAADTQYF
TGCAGCGTTGGAGCTAGGGCAGCAGATACGCAGTATTTT
>few|TRBJ1-2|TRBD1|TRBV5-1
CASSGDRGSNGYTF
TGCGCCAGCAGCGGTGACAGGGGGTCGAATGGCTACACCTTC
>NA|TRBJ2-1|NA|TRBV2
CAGRDVVGNEQFF
TGTGCCGGCCGGGACGTAGTCGGCAATGAGCAGTTCTTC
>NA|TRBJ2-1|TRBD2|TRBV28
CASSWLAVTGGQFF
TGTGCCAGCAGTTGGCTAGCGGTGACCGGTGGGCAGTTCTTC
>many|TRBJ2-7|TRBD1|TRBV6-6
CASSYGTGGTYEQYF
TGTGCCAGCAGTTACGGGACAGGGGGCACCTACGAGCAGTACTTC
>many|TRBJ2-3|NA|TRBV27
CASSPLRGRSTDTQYF
TGTGCCAGCAGTCCCCTGCGGGGGCGTAGCACAGATACGCAGTATTTT
>many|TRBJ2-3|NA|TRBV5-8
CASSLAQGGSDTQYF
TGTGCCAGCAGCTTAGCTCAGGGTGGATCAGATACGCAGTATTTT
>many|TRBJ2-1|NA|TRBV6-6
CASSSSGAYNEQFF
TGTGCCAGCAGTTCAAGCGGAGCCTACAATGAGCAGTTCTTC
>NA|TRBJ2-3|NA|TRBV5-6
CASSLRRGTSTDTQYF
TGTGCCAGCAGCTTAAGACGGGGGACAAGCACAGATACGCAGTATTTT
>many|TRBJ2-1|TRBD1|TRBV10-3
CAIREQGARTNNEQFF
TGTGCCATCAGGGAGCAGGGGGCACGCACCAACAATGAGCAGTTCTTC
>NA|TRBJ1-5|NA|TRBV4-3
CTSSQTPGQRHQPQHF
TGCACCAGCAGCCAGACGCCAGGCCAACGGCATCAGCCCCAGCATTTT
>NA|TRBJ1-2|TRBD1|TRBV24-1
CATSDGGQGGYGYTF
TGTGCCACCAGTGATGGAGGACAGGGAGGATATGGCTACACCTTC
>many|TRBJ2-5|TRBD2|TRBV5-1
CASSLVAGGGETQYF
TGCGCCAGCAGCTTGGTTGCGGGAGGAGGAGAGACCCAGTACTTC